This record covers a single T cell receptor beta chain. The antigen is not known. At one of its ends the junction is not consistent with the germline gene, which may arise from a read error. A sample-barcoded 5' primer and a J-beta primer mix were used in a second PCR of roughly 7 to 11 cycles. MiXCR, applied by TCRdb to the 5' RACE reads, yields one record per CDR3 protein. The sample records approximately 780,000 distinct CDR3 sequences, around 24% being singletons. This entry comes from a study of blood T cells in healthy people across ages. Study-wide results and caveats: Leaving the PBMCs unsorted stopped any conclusive comparison of naive versus antigen-experienced cells.

The CDR3 has 14 residues. Germline lookup yields CDR1 SGDLS and CDR2 YYNGEE. These data are also associated with another study on T cells of mothers and their children.

The rearrangement links TRBV9 to TRBJ1-2, with D unclear. Sequencing input: blood. This clonotype originated in a boy under 18 in good health. The DNA of the CDR3 is TGTACCAGCAGCGCCCGAATGGGGTCCGATAGCTACACCTTC. Translated: CTSSARMGSDSYTF.